Listed below are T cell receptor beta chains from one sample, sequenced in a study of T cells in Graves' hyperthyroidism and ophthalmopathy. TCRdb itself ran the multiplex PCR reads through MiXCR, one entry per CDR3 protein. The data hold roughly 720,000 distinct CDR3 sequences, with around a sixth observed a single time. Sequencing was carried out using blood. All receptors come from a man in his fifties or sixties with Graves' hyperthyroidism. The CDR3 runs from the conserved cysteine through the conserved F or W. A D gene is named only where the DNA matches it firmly. Clone sizes are given selectively: once, few, many, or a class where the clone is expanded.

abundance	v_gene	d_gene	j_gene	CDR3nt	CDR3aa
many	TRBV6-1	TRBD2	TRBJ2-5	TGTGCCAGCGCGGGAGAAATCTACGAGACCCAGTACTTC	CASAGEIYETQYF
few	TRBV7-3	-	TRBJ1-4	TGTGCCAGCAGCCTGGACCGCGTTACTAATGAAAAACTGTTTTTT	CASSLDRVTNEKLFF
-	TRBV4-1	TRBD2	TRBJ2-1	TGCGCCAGCAGCCAGCTAGCGGGAAGGCCGGTCAATGAGCAGTTCTTC	CASSQLAGRPVNEQFF
-	TRBV6-1	-	TRBJ1-2	TGTGCCGTTTCGCCGGGACACCTCTATGGCTACACCTTC	CAVSPGHLYGYTF
many	TRBV2	-	TRBJ2-7	TGTGCCAGCAGTTATGGGGGAGAGCAGTACTTC	CASSYGGEQYF
few	TRBV5-1	-	TRBJ2-1	TGCGCCAGCAGCTCCGCCGGAGGGACCGGTGAGCAGTTCTTC	CASSSAGGTGEQFF
-	TRBV12-3/TRBV12-4	-	TRBJ1-1	TGTGCCAGCAAGATACACCCAAAGACTGAAGCTTTCTTT	CASKIHPKTEAFF
many	TRBV30	-	TRBJ2-7	TGTGCCTGGAGTGTAAAACACAGGGTGGGTGAGCAGTACTTC	CAWSVKHRVGEQYF
many	TRBV27	-	TRBJ2-7	TGTGCCAGCAGCGGACTATCGGGAGCCTACGAGCAGTACTTC	CASSGLSGAYEQYF
-	TRBV7-9	TRBD2	TRBJ2-1	TGTGCCAGCAGCTCCCGAGGTAGCGGGCGGAGCTCCTACAATGAGCAGTTCTTC	CASSSRGSGRSSYNEQFF
many	TRBV10-1	TRBD1	TRBJ1-1	TGCGCCAGCAGTGAGTCGAAGTGGGGATTCCAGGGGGGGAACACTGAAGCTTTCTTT	CASSESKWGFQGGNTEAFF
few	TRBV27	-	TRBJ2-2	TGTGCCAGCAGTTTTGTAGGGGGGGGATCCGGGGAGCTGTTTTTT	CASSFVGGGSGELFF
many	TRBV2	-	TRBJ2-2	TGTGCCAGCAGTGAAGCTGGGTACACCGGGGAGCTGTTTTTT	CASSEAGYTGELFF
many	TRBV18	TRBD1	TRBJ2-1	TGTGCCAGCTCACCATACAGGGGAGATGAGCAGTTCTTC	CASSPYRGDEQFF
-	TRBV30	TRBD2	TRBJ2-5	TGTGCCTGGAGTGTTTCTATGACCCTGCCAAGGACTAGCGGGATCCAAGAGACCCAGTACTTC	CAWSVSMTLPRTSGIQETQYF
few	TRBV30	-	TRBJ1-1	TGTGCCTGGTGGACGGCGATGAACACTGAAGCTTTCTTT	CAWWTAMNTEAFF